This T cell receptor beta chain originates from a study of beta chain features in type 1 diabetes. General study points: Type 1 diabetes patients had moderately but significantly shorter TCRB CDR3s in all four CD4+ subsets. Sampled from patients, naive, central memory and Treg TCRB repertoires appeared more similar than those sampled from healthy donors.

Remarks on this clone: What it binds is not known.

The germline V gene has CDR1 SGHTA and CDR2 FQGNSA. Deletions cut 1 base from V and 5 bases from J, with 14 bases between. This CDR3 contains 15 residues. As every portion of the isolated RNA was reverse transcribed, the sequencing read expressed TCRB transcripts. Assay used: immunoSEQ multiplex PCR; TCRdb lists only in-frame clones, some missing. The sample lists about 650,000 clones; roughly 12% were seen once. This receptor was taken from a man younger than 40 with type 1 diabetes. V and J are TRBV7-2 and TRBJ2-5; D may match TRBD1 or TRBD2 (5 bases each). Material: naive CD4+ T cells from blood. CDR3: CASSLDWGSSETQYF. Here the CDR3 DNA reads TGTGCCAGCAGCTTAGATTGGGGGAGTTCGGAGACCCAGTACTTC.